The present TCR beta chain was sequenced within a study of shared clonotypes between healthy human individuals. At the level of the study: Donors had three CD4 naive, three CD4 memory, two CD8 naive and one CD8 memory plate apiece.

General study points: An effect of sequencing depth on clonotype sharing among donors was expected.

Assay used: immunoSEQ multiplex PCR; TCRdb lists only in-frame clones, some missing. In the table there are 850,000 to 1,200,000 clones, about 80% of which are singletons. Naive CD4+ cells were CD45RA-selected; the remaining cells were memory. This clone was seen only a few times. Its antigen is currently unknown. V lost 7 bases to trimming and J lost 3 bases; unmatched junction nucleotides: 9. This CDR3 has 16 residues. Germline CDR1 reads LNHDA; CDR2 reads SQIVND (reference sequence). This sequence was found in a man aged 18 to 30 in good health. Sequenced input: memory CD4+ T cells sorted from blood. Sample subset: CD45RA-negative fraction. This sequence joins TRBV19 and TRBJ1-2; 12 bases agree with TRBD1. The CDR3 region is CASTPGTGGRDYGYTF. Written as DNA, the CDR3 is TGTGCCAGTACTCCCGGGACAGGGGGCCGTGACTATGGCTACACCTTC.